This TCR beta chain was retrieved from a study of shared T cell receptors in the human thymus (dated by TCRdb to the early 2020s). About the investigation overall: The study examined how the human thymus generates shared, self-reactive T-cell receptor alpha chains.

As concerns this clone: Its target antigen remains unknown. The input lacks base qualities; no much larger clone sits a single base away.

V is trimmed back by 5 bases and J by 6 bases, and the junction contains 10 bases that no gene match accounts for. Taken from cysteine to phenylalanine, the CDR3 has 15 residues. The read is trimmed to its CDR3 DNA, 45 bases read in frame from base 1. From a lookup of the germline V gene (reference sequence), CDR1 and CDR2 are LNHNV and YYDKDF. The method was the immunoSEQ multiplex PCR assay. As stored in TCRdb, this immuneACCESS dataset retains in-frame rearrangements with V and J assigned. A fraction of the clones does not appear; measured against another copy, unresolved V genes explain less than half of the discrepancy, and the remainder lacks a known reason. The sample table holds roughly 500,000 clones, of which about four fifths were seen once. Around 0.013% of the sample comes from the top ten. This sample also belongs to another study, concerning human thymus T cells. The second paper states: Immunologically healthy infants undergoing open corrective cardiac surgery for congenital heart defects in Finland were used as donors. The thymus tissue came from surgical resects taken out during corrective cardiac surgery. Both the thymic and the peripheral blood repertoires appeared to show biased V and J gene segment usage. According to the related research, thymic TCR repertoires were highly overlapping among unrelated individuals. The study used under 10 infant thymus samples plus four related peripheral blood samples to characterize TCR alpha and beta repertoires. Donor ages ranged from about 7 to 244 days, and the cohort comprised six or seven male and a couple of female infants. Thymocytes were mechanically released from the tissue and were stored as pellets of roughly 9-31 million cells at -70 degrees C. A QIAsymphony instrument was used to extract genomic DNA from frozen cell pellets. The immunoSEQ multiplex PCR assay was used to amplify the TCRB and TCRAD loci from a standardized quantity of quality-controlled genomic DNA. The amplicons spanned the V(D)J region and were long enough to cover the CDR3 and allow V and J genes to be identified. Amplicon sequencing was performed on an Illumina platform through the commercial immunoSEQ service. Primer bias and sequencing errors were corrected using previously described methods, and TCRAD and TCRB definitions followed the IMGT database. The repertoires were analysed using immunoSEQ Analyzer 3.0 and VDJTools for basic statistics, V/J segment usage, diversity estimates, rarefaction and pairwise overlap. To estimate diversity, the Chao1, ChaoE, Efron-Thisted, Shannon and inverse Simpson indices were applied, and diversity was also estimated on datasets down-sampled to the smallest sample. Repertoire overlap was determined by strict matching of CDR3 nucleotide sequence, V gene and J gene, and Jaccard-based multidimensional scaling clustering was applied. On average, thymus samples gave 650,000 to 1,000,000 unique TCRB clonotypes, whereas blood samples gave about 84,000.

The V gene is TRBV15 and the J gene is TRBJ2-1; a stretch of 7 junction bases matches TRBD2. This TCR derives from a boy in the first two years of life with a congenital heart defect. Donor details come from another sample of the same person, matched by shared clones. The sequencing input was thymocytes. CDR3 loop: CATSGSSGGGNEQFF. The nucleotides read TGTGCCACCAGCGGCTCTAGCGGAGGTGGCAATGAGCAGTTCTTC.